The clone carrying this TCR beta chain was observed a handful of times. The sample comes from a study of blood T cell repertoires in COVID-19. Study-level background: Specimens from acute and convalescent COVID-19 originated in the United States, Italy and Spain. Nucleic acid was either cDNA or gDNA, and it came from T cells, B-cell-depleted T cells, or PBMCs.

Methods used by the authors: Amplified reference gene primers provided the basis for estimating nucleated cell counts. Method: immunoSEQ multiplex PCR; TCRdb's copy keeps in-frame clones and lacks some. The V and J calls and clone size are taken from that table; D and trimming were inferred from the DNA. The repertoire holds 100,000 to 120,000 clones, with approximately 85% as singletons. V gave up 3 bases and J gave up 8 bases, with 11 bases separating them. Germline CDR1 LNHDA, CDR2 SQIVND (reference sequence). CDR3 length: 14 amino acids. This receptor was taken from a middle-aged man with acute or convalescent COVID-19. This chain uses TRBV19 with TRBJ1-6; a weak D match, TRBD1 (5 bases). The material sequenced was peripheral blood. CDR3 sequence: CASSIRDQDSPLHF. CDR3 bases: TGTGCCAGTAGTATCAGGGATCAAGATTCACCCCTCCACTTT. Using reference TRBV19 and TRBJ1-6 for the parts outside the CDR3, the full variable domain is DGGITQSPKYLFRKEGQNVTLSCEQNLNHDAMYWYRQDPGQGLRLIYYSQIVNDFQKGDIAEGYSVSREKKESFPLTVTSAQKNPTAFYLCASSIRDQDSPLHFGNGTRLTVT.